This T cell receptor beta chain is drawn from a study of OX40 agonist ivuxolimab in advanced cancers. Study summary: An agonistic human IgG2 monoclonal antibody against OX40 (CD134) was given. Whole-study findings and limits: Near-lowest levels of clonal expansion characterized partial responders at 0.1-3.0 mg/kg.

TCRdb keeps only in-frame clones here, not all; method: immunoSEQ multiplex PCR. This sample yields about 50,000 clones, of which about four fifths are seen a single time; about 0.65% belongs to the top ten. This clone was detected once. No antigen is known for it. Germline CDR1 and CDR2: KGHSH and LQKENI. This CDR3 has 17 amino acids. V was shortened by 0 bases and J by 8 bases, with 17 bases between the two germline ends. This sequence originates from an adult with an advanced solid tumor such as melanoma, head and neck, liver or kidney cancer. The chain recombines TRBV18 with TRBJ1-6; tentatively, D is TRBD1 (6 bases). The material sequenced was CD4+ or CD8+ T cells sorted from blood, taken in a trial of the OX40 agonist ivuxolimab. The DNA of the CDR3 is TGTGCCAGCTCACCACCGGCCGGGGGCAGGAGGGATTCACCCCTCCACTTT. Residues: CASSPPAGGRRDSPLHF.